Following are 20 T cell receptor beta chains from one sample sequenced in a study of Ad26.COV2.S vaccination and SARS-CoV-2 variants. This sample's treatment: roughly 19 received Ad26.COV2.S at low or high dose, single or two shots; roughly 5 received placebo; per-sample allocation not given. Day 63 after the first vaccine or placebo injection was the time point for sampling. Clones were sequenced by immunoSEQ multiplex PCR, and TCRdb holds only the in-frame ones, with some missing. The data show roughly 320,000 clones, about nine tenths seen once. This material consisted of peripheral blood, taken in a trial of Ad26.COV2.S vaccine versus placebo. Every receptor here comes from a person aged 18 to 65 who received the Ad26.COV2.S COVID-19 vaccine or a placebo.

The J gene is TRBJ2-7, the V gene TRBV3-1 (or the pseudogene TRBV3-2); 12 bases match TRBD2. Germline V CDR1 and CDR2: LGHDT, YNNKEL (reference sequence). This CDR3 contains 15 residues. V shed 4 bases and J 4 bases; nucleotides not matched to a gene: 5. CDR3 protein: CASSPSGGAVYEQYF. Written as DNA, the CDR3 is TGTGCCAGCAGCCCTAGCGGGGGGGCCGTGTACGAGCAGTACTTC.

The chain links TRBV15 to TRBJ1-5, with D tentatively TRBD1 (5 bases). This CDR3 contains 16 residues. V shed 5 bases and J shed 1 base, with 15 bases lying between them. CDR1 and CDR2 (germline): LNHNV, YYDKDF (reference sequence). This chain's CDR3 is CATSGPLEGSNQPQHF. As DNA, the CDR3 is TGTGCCACCAGCGGGCCCTTAGAGGGGAGCAATCAGCCCCAGCATTTT.

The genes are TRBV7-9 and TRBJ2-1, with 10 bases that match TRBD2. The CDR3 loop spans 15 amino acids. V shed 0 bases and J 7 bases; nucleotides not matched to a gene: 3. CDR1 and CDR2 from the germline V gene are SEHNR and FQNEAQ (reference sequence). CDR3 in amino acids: CASSLALAGTNEQFF. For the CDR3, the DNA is TGTGCCAGCAGCTTAGCACTAGCGGGGACAAATGAGCAGTTCTTC.

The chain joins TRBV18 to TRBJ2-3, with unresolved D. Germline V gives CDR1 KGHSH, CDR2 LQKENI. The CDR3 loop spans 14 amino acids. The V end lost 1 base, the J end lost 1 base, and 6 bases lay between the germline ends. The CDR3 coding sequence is TGTGCCAGCTCACCACAAGGCGGCACAGATACGCAGTATTTT. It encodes CASSPQGGTDTQYF.

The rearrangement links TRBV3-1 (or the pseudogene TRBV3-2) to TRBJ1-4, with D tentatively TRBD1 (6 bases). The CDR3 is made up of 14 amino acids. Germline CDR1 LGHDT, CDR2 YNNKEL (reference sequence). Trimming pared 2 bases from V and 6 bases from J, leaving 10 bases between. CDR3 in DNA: TGTGCCAGCAGCCAATATAGACAGGATGAAAAACTGTTTTTT. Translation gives CASSQYRQDEKLFF.

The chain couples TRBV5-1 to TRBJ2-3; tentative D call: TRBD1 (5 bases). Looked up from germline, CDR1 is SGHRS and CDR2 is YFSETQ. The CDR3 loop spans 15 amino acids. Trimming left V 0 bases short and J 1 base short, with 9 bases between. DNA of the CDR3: TGCGCCAGCAGCTTGGAAGGGGCCCGCACAGATACGCAGTATTTT. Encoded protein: CASSLEGARTDTQYF.

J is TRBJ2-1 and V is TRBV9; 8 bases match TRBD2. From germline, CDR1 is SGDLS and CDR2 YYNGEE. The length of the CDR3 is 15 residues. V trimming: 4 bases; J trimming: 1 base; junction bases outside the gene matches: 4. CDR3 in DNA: TGTGCCAGCAGCATCGGGGGGGTTTCCTACAATGAGCAGTTCTTC. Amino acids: CASSIGGVSYNEQFF.

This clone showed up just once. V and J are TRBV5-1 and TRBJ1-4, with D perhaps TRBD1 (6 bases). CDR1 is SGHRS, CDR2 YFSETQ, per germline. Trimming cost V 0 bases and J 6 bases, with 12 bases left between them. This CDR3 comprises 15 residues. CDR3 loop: CASSLGGRRDEKLFF. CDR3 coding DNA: TGCGCCAGCAGCTTGGGGGGGCGCCGGGATGAAAAACTGTTTTTT.

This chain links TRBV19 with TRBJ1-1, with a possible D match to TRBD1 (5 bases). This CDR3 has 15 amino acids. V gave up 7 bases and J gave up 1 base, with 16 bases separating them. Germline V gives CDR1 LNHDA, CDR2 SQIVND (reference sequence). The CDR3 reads CASTLKGRGNTEAFF. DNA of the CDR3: TGTGCCAGTACCCTAAAGGGGCGAGGGAACACTGAAGCTTTCTTT.

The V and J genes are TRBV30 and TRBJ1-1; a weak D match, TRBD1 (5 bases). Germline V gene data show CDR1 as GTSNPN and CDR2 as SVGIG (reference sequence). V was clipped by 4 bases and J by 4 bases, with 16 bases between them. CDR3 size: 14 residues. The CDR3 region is CAWKLGVYGTEAFF. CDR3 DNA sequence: TGTGCCTGGAAGTTAGGGGTGTACGGCACTGAAGCTTTCTTT.

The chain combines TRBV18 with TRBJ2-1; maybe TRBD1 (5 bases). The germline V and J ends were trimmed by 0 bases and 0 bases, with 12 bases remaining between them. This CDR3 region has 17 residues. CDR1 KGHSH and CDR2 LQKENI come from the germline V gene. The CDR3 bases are TGTGCCAGCTCACCACCATCCCACAGGAGCTCCTACAATGAGCAGTTCTTC. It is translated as CASSPPSHRSSYNEQFF.

The DNA of the CDR3 is TGTGCCAGCAGCAGATCAGGGGGGGCCTACGAGCAGTACTTC. This codes for CASSRSGGAYEQYF. This chain joins TRBV5-7 and TRBJ2-7; D tentatively fits TRBD1 or TRBD2 (7 bases each). TRBV5-7 is flagged as an ORF with uncertain function. V was pared by 4 bases and J by 2 bases, with 13 bases between. The length of the CDR3 is 14 residues.

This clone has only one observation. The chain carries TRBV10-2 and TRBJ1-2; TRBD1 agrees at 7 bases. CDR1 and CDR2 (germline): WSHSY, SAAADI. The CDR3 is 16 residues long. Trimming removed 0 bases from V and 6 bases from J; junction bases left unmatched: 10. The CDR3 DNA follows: TGCGCCAGCAGTGAGTCGAAACAGGGGCTCCTTGATGGCTACACCTTC. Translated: CASSESKQGLLDGYTF.

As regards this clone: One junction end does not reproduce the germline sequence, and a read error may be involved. The CDR3 DNA is TGTGCTAGCAGCTCTGGACAGGGGGCTGGCACCGGGGAGCTGTTTTTT. Translated, it gives CASSSGQGAGTGELFF. This chain connects TRBV7-7 to TRBJ2-2; 11 bases fit TRBD1. Germline CDR1 and CDR2: SSHAT and FNYEAQ (reference sequence). CDR3 length: 16 amino acids.

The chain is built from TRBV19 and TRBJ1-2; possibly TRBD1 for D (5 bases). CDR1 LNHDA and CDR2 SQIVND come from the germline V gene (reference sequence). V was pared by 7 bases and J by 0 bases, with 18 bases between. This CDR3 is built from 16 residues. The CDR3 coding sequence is TGTGCCAGTACGAGTAGGGGCTGGGATTCTAACTATGGCTACACCTTC. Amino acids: CASTSRGWDSNYGYTF.

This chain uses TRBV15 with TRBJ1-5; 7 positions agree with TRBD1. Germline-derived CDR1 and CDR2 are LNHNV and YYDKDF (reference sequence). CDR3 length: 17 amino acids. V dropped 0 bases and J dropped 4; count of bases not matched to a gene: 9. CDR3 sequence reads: CATSRDTEGASNQPQHF. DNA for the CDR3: TGTGCCACCAGCAGAGATACGGAGGGGGCAAGTAATCAGCCCCAGCATTTT.

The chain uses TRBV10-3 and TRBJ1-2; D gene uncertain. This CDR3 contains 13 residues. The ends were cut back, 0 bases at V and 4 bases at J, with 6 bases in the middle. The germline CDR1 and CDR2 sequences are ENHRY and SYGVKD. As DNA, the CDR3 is TGTGCCATCAGTGAGTCGGAGAGCTATGGCTACACCTTC. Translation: CAISESESYGYTF.

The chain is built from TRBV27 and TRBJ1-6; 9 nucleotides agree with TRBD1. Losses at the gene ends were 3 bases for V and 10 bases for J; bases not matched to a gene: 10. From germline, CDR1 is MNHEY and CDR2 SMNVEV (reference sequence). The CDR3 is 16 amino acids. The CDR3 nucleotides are TGTGCCAGCAGTTTTACGGACAGGGGTAAACGGTCACCCCTCCACTTT. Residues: CASSFTDRGKRSPLHF.

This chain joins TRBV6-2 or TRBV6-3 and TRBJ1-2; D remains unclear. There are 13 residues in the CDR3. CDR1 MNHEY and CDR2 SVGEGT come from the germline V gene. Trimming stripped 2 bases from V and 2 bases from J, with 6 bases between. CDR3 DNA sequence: TGTGCCAGCAGTTACACAGAGAACTATGGCTACACCTTC. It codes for CASSYTENYGYTF.

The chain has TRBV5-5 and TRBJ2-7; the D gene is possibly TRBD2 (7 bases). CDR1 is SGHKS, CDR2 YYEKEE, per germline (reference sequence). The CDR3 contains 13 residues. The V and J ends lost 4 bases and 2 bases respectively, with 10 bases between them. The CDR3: CASSEGGPYEQYF. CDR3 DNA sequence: TGTGCCAGCAGCGAGGGGGGGCCCTACGAGCAGTACTTC. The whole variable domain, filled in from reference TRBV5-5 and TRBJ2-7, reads DAGVTQSPTHLIKTRGQQVTLRCSPISGHKSVSWYQQVLGQGPQFIFQYYEKEERGRGNFPDRFSARQFPNYSSELNVNALLLGDSALYLCASSEGGPYEQYFGPGTRLTVT.